Listed here are 23 T cell receptor beta chains from one sample, sequenced in a study of CD8+CD57+ T cells in acquired aplastic anemia. Individuals selected for sequencing had exhibited CD8+CD57+ cell expansion on flow cytometry. Both TCR beta VDJ combination and CDR3 sequence profiling were carried out. Genomic DNA was the template for this profiling. TCRdb re-called the reads through MiXCR, storing one row per CDR3 protein. The sample contains almost 20,000 distinct CDR3 sequences, 30% to 50% of which appear only once. These TCRs' antigens remain unknown. Study results and limitations: CD8+CD57+ cells in patients trailed total CD4+ and CD8+ pools in diversity.

The sequenced sample was CD8+CD57+ T cells sorted from PBMCs. The subset was: bead-enriched CD8+CD57+ effector memory T cells from SAA patients. The receptor set was obtained from a human donor with aplastic anemia.

This chain joins TRBV19 and TRBJ1-2; maybe TRBD1 (6 bases). Germline CDR1 LNHDA, CDR2 SQIVND (reference sequence). CDR3 size: 12 residues. The ends were cut back, 6 bases at V and 3 bases at J, with 8 bases in the middle. As DNA, the CDR3 is TGTGCCAGTAGACAGGGAGACTATGGCTACACCTTC. Translating it yields CASRQGDYGYTF.

The chain carries TRBV7-9 and TRBJ2-3, with 13 nucleotides matching TRBD2. The CDR3 is made up of 17 amino acids. V shed 5 bases, J shed 6 bases, and the junction held 11 bases outside the gene matches. Germline CDR1 SEHNR, CDR2 FQNEAQ (reference sequence). CDR3: CASSVIETSGGTDTQYF. The CDR3 region has the DNA TGTGCCAGCAGCGTGATAGAGACTAGCGGGGGGACTGATACGCAGTATTTT. Complete variable domain (other parts from reference TRBV7-9 and TRBJ2-3): DTGVSQNPRHKITKRGQNVTFRCDPISEHNRLYWYRQTLGQGPEFLTYFQNEAQLEKSRLLSDRFSAERPKGSFSTLEIQRTEQGDSAMYLCASSVIETSGGTDTQYFGPGTRLTVL.

This clonotype is categorized as medium-sized (0.01 to 0.1%). The J gene is TRBJ2-1, the V gene TRBV6-5; D remains unclear. Trimming shortened V by 0 bases and J by 9 bases, and 12 bases separated the two germline ends. Germline loops: CDR1 MNHEY, CDR2 SVGAGI. This CDR3 is built from 14 residues. The CDR3 spells CASSYSKTNGEQFF. The CDR3 coding sequence is TGTGCCAGCAGTTACTCTAAAACTAACGGTGAGCAGTTCTTC.

In this sample, this clonotype turned up a few times. V gene TRBV20-1 combines with J gene TRBJ1-6; the match to TRBD1 covers 7 bases. CDR3 length: 18 amino acids. V dropped 1 base and J dropped 5; count of bases not matched to a gene: 14. From germline, CDR1 is DFQATT and CDR2 SNEGSKA (reference sequence). The DNA for the CDR3 is TGCAGTGCTAGAGCTTTTGTTCGTCAGGGGGTCGATAATTCACCCCTCCACTTT. Its protein is CSARAFVRQGVDNSPLHF.

This clonotype occurred a few times. This chain links TRBV10-3 with TRBJ2-5; 8 bases fit TRBD1. The trim removed 6 bases at V and 2 bases at J, leaving 2 bases unmatched. CDR1 ENHRY and CDR2 SYGVKD come from the germline V gene. This CDR3 contains 13 residues. The CDR3, as DNA: TGTGCCATCAGGACAGGGGATCAAGAGACCCAGTACTTC. Its translation is CAIRTGDQETQYF.

V gene TRBV7-2 combines with J gene TRBJ2-7; a possible D gene is TRBD1 (5 bases). This CDR3 region has 14 residues. V dropped 1 base and J dropped 2 bases, with 9 bases sitting between them. Per the germline V gene, CDR1 is SGHTA and CDR2 is FQGNSA. CDR3 residues: CASSLEQGTYEQYV. The CDR3 DNA reads TGTGCCAGCAGCTTAGAGCAGGGAACCTACGAGCAGTACGTC.

Ten or more counts support this clonotype. V gene TRBV20-1 combines with J gene TRBJ2-5, with 13 nucleotides matching TRBD2. The ends lost 1 base at V and 4 bases at J; junction bases unmatched: 0. CDR1 DFQATT and CDR2 SNEGSKA come from the germline V gene (reference sequence). This CDR3 has 14 amino acids. CDR3 residues: CSARGTSGGETQYF. CDR3 nucleotide sequence: TGCAGTGCTAGAGGGACTAGCGGGGGAGAGACCCAGTACTTC.

This clonotype was detected a few times. The chain combines TRBV7-3 with TRBJ2-3; the match to TRBD2 covers 8 bases. Trimming removed 3 bases from V and 3 bases from J; junction bases left unmatched: 11. The V gene's germline CDR1 is SGHTA and CDR2 FQGTGA. CDR3 length: 17 amino acids. CDR3: CASSLKAGGRITDTQYF. The CDR3 DNA reads TGTGCCAGCAGCTTGAAGGCGGGGGGCAGGATAACAGATACGCAGTATTTT.

A few counts support this clonotype. The rearrangement joins TRBV20-1 to TRBJ2-7, with 7 bases identical to TRBD2. Germline values: CDR1 DFQATT, CDR2 SNEGSKA (reference sequence). This CDR3 spans 14 amino acids. Unmatched junction bases numbered 12, after V lost 7 bases and J lost 3 bases. The CDR3 bases are TGCAGTGTTCCTCGCGGGGGTGAGGTCTACGAGCAGTACTTC. It specifies CSVPRGGEVYEQYF.

This chain connects TRBV2 to TRBJ2-4; D is undetermined. Germline CDR1 is SNHLY and CDR2 is FYNNEI. The CDR3 totals 12 residues. V was cut by 8 bases and J by 1 base, with 6 bases left in between. The CDR3 region is CASGPAKNIQYF. CDR3 nucleotides: TGTGCCAGCGGCCCCGCCAAAAACATTCAGTACTTC. Using reference TRBV2 and TRBJ2-4 for the parts outside the CDR3, the full variable domain is EPEVTQTPSHQVTQMGQEVILRCVPISNHLYFYWYRQILGQKVEFLVSFYNNEISEKSEIFDDQFSVERPDGSNFTLKIRSTKLEDSAMYFCASGPAKNIQYFGAGTRLSVL.

The chain joins TRBV7-3 to TRBJ2-7; 10 bases match TRBD1. Trimming at V came to 4 bases and at J to 4 bases, leaving 10 bases not matched to a gene. This CDR3 comprises 16 residues. CDR1 and CDR2 (germline): SGHTA, FQGTGA. The CDR3 loop is CASSYEGGTGVYEQYF. The CDR3 bases are TGTGCCAGCAGCTACGAGGGGGGGACAGGGGTTTACGAGCAGTACTTC.

The chain carries TRBV28 and TRBJ2-7, with D possibly matching TRBD1 (6 bases). CDR3 size: 14 residues. Germline V gives CDR1 MDHEN, CDR2 SYDVKM. The V end lost 5 bases, the J end lost 2 bases, and 13 bases lay between the germline ends. DNA for the CDR3: TGTGCCAGCAGTACCGACAGGAACACCTACGAGCAGTACTTC. It is translated as CASSTDRNTYEQYF.

About this clonotype: No DNA is shown, since the ends of the CDR3 on it are uncertain; the CDR3 is the one TCRdb lists. The gene calls are TRBV19 and TRBJ1-3. The CDR3 adds up to 15 amino acids, both ends counted. CDR1 is LNHDA and CDR2 is SQIVND in the germline V gene (reference sequence). CDR3 amino acids: CASTTVDSSGNTIYF.

This clonotype occurred a few times. The CDR3 is CASSLAGLNTGELFF. The CDR3 DNA reads TGCGCCAGCAGCTTGGCGGGGCTGAACACCGGGGAGCTGTTTTTT. The chain uses TRBV5-1 and TRBJ2-2; TRBD1 or TRBD2 may be the D gene (5 bases each). The CDR3 runs to 15 residues. Germline V gene data show CDR1 as SGHRS and CDR2 as YFSETQ. Trimming shortened V by 0 bases and J by 1 base, and 7 bases separated the two germline ends.

The table lists this clonotype with a few counts. The V and J genes are TRBV10-2 and TRBJ2-7; D could derive from TRBD1 or TRBD2 (5 bases each). The CDR3 consists of 15 residues. The germline V gene encodes CDR1 WSHSY and CDR2 SAAADI. Trimming left V 4 bases short and J 7 bases short, with 20 bases between. The CDR3 DNA reads as TGCGCCAGCAGTGTAACCGGGACGTCGGTCGGGGAGCAGTACTTC. Residues: CASSVTGTSVGEQYF.

The genes are TRBV10-2 and TRBJ2-7; no reliable D call. The CDR3 loop spans 12 amino acids. V lost 2 bases to trimming and J lost 3 bases, with 5 bases between them. Germline loops: CDR1 WSHSY, CDR2 SAAADI. Here the CDR3 DNA reads TGCGCCAGCAGTGAGACTGACTACGAGCAGTACTTC. Translation: CASSETDYEQYF.

The genes are TRBV6-6 and TRBJ2-5, with 12 bases aligning to TRBD2. Germline loops: CDR1 MNHNY, CDR2 SVGAGI (reference sequence). The CDR3 loop spans 15 amino acids. The ends lost 5 bases at V and 1 base at J; junction bases unmatched: 2. The CDR3: CASSTSGGLQETQYF. The CDR3 DNA sequence: TGTGCCAGCAGTACTAGCGGGGGGCTCCAAGAGACCCAGTACTTC.

In this sample, this clonotype turned up many times. The CDR3 protein is CASSLWPRSGVITDTQYF. The DNA of the CDR3 is TGTGCCAGCAGTTTATGGCCTCGGTCAGGGGTCATCACAGATACGCAGTATTTT. This chain joins TRBV12-3 or TRBV12-4 and TRBJ2-3; possible D gene TRBD1, 6 bases. The CDR3 is 18 amino acids. Trimming cost V 2 bases and J 2 bases, with 20 bases left between them.

The V and J genes are TRBV20-1 and TRBJ2-7; 12 positions agree with TRBD2. Germline V gives CDR1 DFQATT, CDR2 SNEGSKA (reference sequence). CDR3 size: 17 residues. The J segment lost 7 bases and the V segment lost 6 bases, leaving 19 bases of the junction unmatched. CDR3 sequence reads: CSAKVWEGLAGSEEQYF. The CDR3 DNA is TGCAGTGCCAAGGTTTGGGAAGGACTAGCGGGGAGTGAGGAGCAGTACTTC.

The chain recombines TRBV12-3 or TRBV12-4 with TRBJ1-1; TRBD1 is a possible D gene (6 bases). V lost 6 bases and J 1 base, leaving 15 bases between the germline ends. The CDR3 loop spans 15 amino acids. For the CDR3, the DNA is TGTGCCAGCAGCCGGGACAACGGAGCGAACACTGAAGCTTTCTTT. Its protein is CASSRDNGANTEAFF.

The rearrangement joins TRBV2 to TRBJ2-1; 7 bases fit TRBD1. V dropped 7 bases and J dropped 6; count of bases not matched to a gene: 9. CDR1 is SNHLY and CDR2 is FYNNEI in the germline V gene. This CDR3 has 14 amino acids. CDR3 loop: CASNSGGVGNEQFF. The CDR3 nucleotides are TGTGCCAGCAACTCAGGGGGAGTCGGCAATGAGCAGTTCTTC.

CDR3 sequence reads: CASSFSGYEQYF. As DNA, the CDR3 is TGCGCCAGCAGCTTCTCAGGGTACGAGCAGTACTTC. V usage is TRBV5-1 and J usage is TRBJ2-7; a weak D match, TRBD1 (5 bases). The CDR3 has 12 amino acids. The germline V gene encodes CDR1 SGHRS and CDR2 YFSETQ. Trimming stripped 2 bases from V and 4 bases from J, with 7 bases between.

This clonotype was seen a handful of times. V usage is TRBV12-3 or TRBV12-4 and J usage is TRBJ2-3, with D perhaps TRBD1 (5 bases). The CDR3 contains 14 residues. V lost 5 bases and J lost 2, with 11 bases in between. The DNA for the CDR3 is TGTGCCAGCAGTCCCGACAGAGTCACAGATACGCAGTATTTT. Protein product: CASSPDRVTDTQYF.